A single sample gave rise to the 30 T cell receptor beta chains below, sequenced in a study of OX40 agonist ivuxolimab in advanced cancers. Sequencing was performed with immunoSEQ multiplex PCR; in TCRdb, only in-frame clones are kept and a portion is missing. The sample holds under 80,000 clones, approximately 89% seen once. The sample here was CD4+ or CD8+ T cells sorted from blood, taken in a trial of the OX40 agonist ivuxolimab. These receptor sequences come from an adult with an advanced solid tumor such as melanoma, head and neck, liver or kidney cancer.

The chain links TRBV5-4 to TRBJ2-2; 10 bases fit TRBD1. The J segment lost 5 bases and the V segment lost 5 bases, leaving 3 bases of the junction unmatched. The CDR3 totals 14 residues. CDR1 is SGHNT, CDR2 YYREEE, per germline (reference sequence). The CDR3 sequence is CASRGQGVTGELFF. CDR3 in DNA: TGTGCCAGCAGAGGACAGGGGGTTACCGGGGAGCTGTTTTTT.

The V call is TRBV27, the J call TRBJ1-2, with D maybe TRBD1 (6 bases). The V end lost 4 bases, the J end lost 5 bases, and 11 bases lay between the germline ends. The CDR3 totals 13 residues. Per germline, CDR1 MNHEY and CDR2 SMNVEV (reference sequence). The CDR3 nucleotides read TGTGCCAGCAGTTGGGGGGGGGCGTATGGCTACACCTTC. Protein: CASSWGGAYGYTF.

The gene calls are TRBV18 and TRBJ2-7, with 9 bases fitting TRBD1. Germline V CDR1 and CDR2: KGHSH, LQKENI. The CDR3 extends over 13 amino acids. With 4 bases clipped from V and 6 bases from J, the junction kept 4 bases outside the gene matches. The CDR3 coding sequence is TGTGCCAGCTCACGGACAGGGGACGGCGAGCAGTACTTC. Its translation is CASSRTGDGEQYF.

The rearrangement uses TRBV19 and TRBJ2-7; no firm D call. CDR3 size: 16 residues. With 1 base removed from V and 2 bases from J, the gap between germline ends came to 15 bases. Germline V lookup: CDR1 LNHDA, CDR2 SQIVND (reference sequence). The CDR3 loop reads CASSIAGSPLPYEQYF. CDR3 DNA sequence: TGTGCCAGTAGTATAGCGGGTAGCCCCTTACCCTACGAGCAGTACTTC. Full variable domain (rest looked up from reference TRBV19 and TRBJ2-7): DGGITQSPKYLFRKEGQNVTLSCEQNLNHDAMYWYRQDPGQGLRLIYYSQIVNDFQKGDIAEGYSVSREKKESFPLTVTSAQKNPTAFYLCASSIAGSPLPYEQYFGPGTRLTVT.

This chain uses TRBV28 with TRBJ1-2, with D unresolved. The germline CDR1 and CDR2 sequences are MDHEN and SYDVKM. The CDR3 length is 12 residues. The V and J ends lost 2 bases and 4 bases respectively, with 5 bases between them. CDR3 protein: CASSLPAYGYTF. CDR3 DNA sequence: TGTGCCAGCAGTTTACCAGCCTATGGCTACACCTTC.

The rearrangement links TRBV6-4 to TRBJ2-1; D unclear. The CDR3 is 14 residues long. V was trimmed by 2 bases and J by 4 bases, leaving 9 bases between them. Germline CDR1 reads MRHNA; CDR2 reads SNTAGT. CDR3 nucleotides: TGTGCCAGCAGTGACGGCAACAGATACAATGAGCAGTTCTTC. Protein sequence: CASSDGNRYNEQFF.

The gene calls are TRBV5-6 and TRBJ1-4; perhaps TRBD1 as D (6 bases). Trimming removed 2 bases at V and 4 bases at J, with 9 bases between. CDR3 length: 14 residues. CDR1 and CDR2 (germline): SGHDT, YYEEEE. The CDR3 reads CASSFGGLNEKLFF. CDR3 coding DNA: TGTGCCAGCAGCTTTGGGGGCCTTAATGAAAAACTGTTTTTT. The whole variable domain, filled in from reference TRBV5-6 and TRBJ1-4, reads DAGVTQSPTHLIKTRGQQVTLRCSPKSGHDTVSWYQQALGQGPQFIFQYYEEEERQRGNFPDRFSGHQFPNYSSELNVNALLLGDSALYLCASSFGGLNEKLFFGSGTQLSVL.

In this sample, this clone turned up a few times. The chain has TRBV30 and TRBJ1-6, with TRBD1 matching over 7 bases. From germline, CDR1 is GTSNPN and CDR2 SVGIG (reference sequence). CDR3 length: 14 residues. The V segment lost 3 bases and the J segment 14 bases; nucleotides outside the gene matches: 13. DNA for the CDR3: TGTGCCTGGAGCGCGGACAGGTCCCCTGGAGCCCTCCACTTT. This gives the protein CAWSADRSPGALHF.

This chain connects TRBV9 to TRBJ1-2; D is uncertain. V gave up 4 bases and J gave up 7 bases, with 11 bases separating them. The germline V gene has CDR1 SGDLS and CDR2 YYNGEE. The CDR3 consists of 12 residues. The CDR3 DNA sequence: TGTGCCAGCAGCTCCGACCGGAGTGGCTACACCTTC. It codes for CASSSDRSGYTF. The full variable domain, in which reference TRBV9 and TRBJ1-2 provide the parts outside the CDR3, is DSGVTQTPKHLITATGQRVTLRCSPRSGDLSVYWYQQSLDQGLQFLIQYYNGEERAKGNILERFSAQQFPDLHSELNLSSLELGDSALYFCASSSDRSGYTFGSGTRLTVV.

This clone was counted once. This CDR3 is CASSEIRLRSYNEQFF. In DNA, the CDR3 is TGCGCCAGCAGCGAAATCAGGCTCCGCTCCTACAATGAGCAGTTCTTC. The chain joins TRBV5-1 to TRBJ2-1; D ambiguous. This CDR3 has 16 residues. From germline, CDR1 is SGHRS and CDR2 YFSETQ. V gave up 4 bases and J gave up 0 bases, with 14 bases separating them.

The chain combines TRBV5-1 with TRBJ1-1; D remains unclear. V lost 4 bases, J lost 3 bases, and 13 bases lay in between. The V gene's germline CDR1 is SGHRS and CDR2 YFSETQ. This CDR3 has 14 amino acids. The CDR3 sequence is CASSRLGVDTEAFF. In DNA form, the CDR3 reads TGCGCCAGCAGCCGCCTTGGGGTTGACACTGAAGCTTTCTTT.

The rearrangement links TRBV18 to TRBJ2-5; the match to TRBD2 covers 12 bases. The ends lost 4 bases at V and 2 bases at J; junction bases unmatched: 11. CDR1 is KGHSH, CDR2 LQKENI, per germline. The CDR3 totals 18 residues. DNA for the CDR3: TGTGCCAGCTCACTCGCACTAGCGGGAGGAGGAAAACAAGAGACCCAGTACTTC. Residues: CASSLALAGGGKQETQYF.

The V and J genes are TRBV18 and TRBJ2-3; D possibly matches TRBD1 or TRBD2 (6 bases each). Per the germline V gene, CDR1 is KGHSH and CDR2 is LQKENI. V dropped 5 bases and J dropped 4 bases, with 10 bases sitting between them. The CDR3 runs to 13 residues. In DNA form, the CDR3 reads TGTGCCAGCTCATCGGGGGCCCCAGATACGCAGTATTTT. Encoded protein: CASSSGAPDTQYF. Together with reference TRBV18 and TRBJ2-3, the CDR3 gives the full variable domain: NAGVMQNPRHLVRRRGQEARLRCSPMKGHSHVYWYRQLPEEGLKFMVYLQKENIIDESGMPKERFSAEFPKEGPSILRIQQVVRGDSAAYFCASSSGAPDTQYFGPGTRLTVL.

This rearrangement joins TRBV7-2 to TRBJ1-2; 10 positions match TRBD1. The germline CDR1 and CDR2 sequences are SGHTA and FQGNSA. Losses at the gene ends were 0 bases for V and 8 bases for J; bases not matched to a gene: 6. The CDR3 sequence is 15 residues long. The CDR3 nucleotides read TGTGCCAGCAGCTTAGCAAGACAGGGGGCGCCGGGCTACACCTTC. This gives the protein CASSLARQGAPGYTF.

The DNA of the CDR3 is TGTGCCAGCAGCTTTACGTCGCGGGGAGGGAGCGAAAAACTGTTTTTT. Translating gives CASSFTSRGGSEKLFF. The chain joins TRBV5-4 to TRBJ1-4; D is undetermined. The CDR3 is 16 amino acids. V lost 2 bases and J lost 8, with 19 bases in between. Germline V gives CDR1 SGHNT, CDR2 YYREEE (reference sequence).

This chain connects TRBV5-5 to TRBJ1-2; 7 nucleotides match TRBD1. The V and J ends lost 5 bases and 1 base, in that order; junction bases with no gene match: 5. This CDR3 is 14 amino acids long. Germline loops: CDR1 SGHKS, CDR2 YYEKEE (reference sequence). The CDR3 region is CASRGQPINYGYTF. CDR3 DNA: TGTGCCAGCAGGGGACAGCCGATTAACTATGGCTACACCTTC.

This clone has only one observation. The V call is TRBV2, the J call TRBJ2-7, with 8 nucleotides matching TRBD2. V was pared by 5 bases and J by 5 bases, with 8 bases of the junction left unmatched. Germline V lookup: CDR1 SNHLY, CDR2 FYNNEI. There are 14 residues in the CDR3. CDR3 sequence (DNA): TGTGCCAGCAGTCCCTCTCGGGGGGGGAACGAGCAGTACTTC. Encoded protein: CASSPSRGGNEQYF.

This chain connects TRBV7-9 to TRBJ2-5, with D unclear. The CDR3 totals 11 residues. Germline lookup yields CDR1 SEHNR and CDR2 FQNEAQ (reference sequence). Trimming removed 6 bases from V and 3 bases from J, with 5 bases in between. CDR3 sequence reads: CASRREETQYF. The CDR3 bases are TGTGCCAGCAGGAGAGAAGAGACCCAGTACTTC.

J is TRBJ2-7 and V is TRBV6-5, with 7 positions matching TRBD1. From germline, CDR1 is MNHEY and CDR2 SVGAGI. The CDR3 extends over 16 amino acids. After removal of 2 bases from V and 2 bases from J, the junction contained 9 bases not matched to a gene. The CDR3, as DNA: TGTGCCAGCAGTTACCTGGGACAGCTAATCCCCTACGAGCAGTACTTC. Protein sequence: CASSYLGQLIPYEQYF.

The J gene is TRBJ2-2, the V gene TRBV7-2; TRBD2 might be the D (7 bases). Germline V lookup: CDR1 SGHTA, CDR2 FQGNSA. The CDR3 has 17 amino acids. Trimming stripped 6 bases from V and 0 bases from J, with 17 bases between. The CDR3 here is CASRQIWGGANTGELFF. The CDR3 bases are TGTGCCAGCAGACAAATTTGGGGGGGCGCGAACACCGGGGAGCTGTTTTTT.

The chain couples TRBV5-4 to TRBJ1-6; D ambiguous. The length of the CDR3 is 18 residues. V lost 0 bases and J 3 bases, leaving 16 bases between the germline ends. CDR1 and CDR2 from the germline V gene are SGHNT and YYREEE (reference sequence). This CDR3 reads CASSLAPSGLGYNSPLHF. For the CDR3, the DNA is TGTGCCAGCAGCTTGGCCCCCTCAGGCTTGGGCTATAATTCACCCCTCCACTTT. The entire variable domain, with the rest obtained from reference TRBV5-4 and TRBJ1-6, is as follows: ETGVTQSPTHLIKTRGQQVTLRCSSQSGHNTVSWYQQALGQGPQFIFQYYREEENGRGNFPPRFSGLQFPNYSSELNVNALELDDSALYLCASSLAPSGLGYNSPLHFGNGTRLTVT.

The chain joins TRBV4-1 to TRBJ2-3, with D tentatively TRBD1 or TRBD2 (6 bases each). Germline CDR1 and CDR2: MGHRA and YSYEKL. V gave up 0 bases and J gave up 2 bases, with 12 bases separating them. CDR3 size: 16 residues. CDR3 sequence: CASSQDPGGLTDTQYF. CDR3 nucleotides: TGCGCCAGCAGCCAAGACCCCGGGGGCCTCACAGATACGCAGTATTTT.

The chain carries TRBV7-2 and TRBJ1-5; D unclear. V lost 3 bases, J lost 5 bases, and 8 bases lay in between. The CDR3 totals 13 residues. Germline V CDR1 and CDR2: SGHTA, FQGNSA. The CDR3 DNA reads as TGTGCCAGCAGCTTCGGATGGGATCAGCCCCAGCATTTT. Its protein is CASSFGWDQPQHF.

This clone was detected a few times. This chain links TRBV5-4 with TRBJ2-3, with TRBD2 matching over 11 bases. The V gene end was trimmed by 4 bases and the J gene end by 0 bases; junction bases not matched to a gene: 4. The germline CDR1 and CDR2 sequences are SGHNT and YYREEE (reference sequence). The CDR3 runs 16 residues. CDR3 loop: CASSRGLAESTDTQYF. The CDR3 nucleotides read TGTGCCAGCAGCAGGGGACTAGCGGAAAGCACAGATACGCAGTATTTT.

The V gene is TRBV30, the J gene TRBJ2-3; 8 bases agree with TRBD1. The CDR3 covers 15 residues. The trim removed 8 bases at V and 3 bases at J, leaving 13 bases unmatched. Germline V lookup: CDR1 GTSNPN, CDR2 SVGIG (reference sequence). CDR3: CAGTQDRAGTDTQYF. CDR3 sequence (DNA): TGTGCCGGGACTCAGGACAGGGCGGGTACAGATACGCAGTATTTT.

The rearrangement uses TRBV5-6 and TRBJ2-7, with 7 bases lining up with TRBD1. The CDR3 is made up of 13 amino acids. The ends lost 5 bases at V and 7 bases at J; junction bases unmatched: 9. The V gene's germline CDR1 is SGHDT and CDR2 YYEEEE. The CDR3 region is CASSWQGVNEQYF. Here the CDR3 DNA reads TGTGCCAGCAGTTGGCAGGGGGTGAATGAGCAGTACTTC.

The chain couples TRBV29-1 to TRBJ1-4, with D possibly being TRBD1 (5 bases). Between the trimmed V and J ends, which lost 4 bases and 6 bases, there was a span of 12 bases. This CDR3 comprises 13 residues. Germline lookup yields CDR1 SQVTM and CDR2 ANQGSEA. CDR3 DNA: TGCAGCGTTGCGTGGGACGCTTATGAAAAACTGTTTTTT. It translates to CSVAWDAYEKLFF.

This clone was counted once. V gene TRBV19 combines with J gene TRBJ2-1; D gene uncertain. CDR3 size: 14 residues. Germline values: CDR1 LNHDA, CDR2 SQIVND (reference sequence). Deletions cut 4 bases from V and 6 bases from J, with 13 bases between. CDR3 in amino acids: CASSTGTPGNEQFF. The CDR3 DNA is TGTGCCAGTAGTACCGGAACCCCCGGCAATGAGCAGTTCTTC.

The chain recombines TRBV9 with TRBJ2-1, with TRBD2 identical over 7 bases. Germline V gene data show CDR1 as SGDLS and CDR2 as YYNGEE. Unmatched junction bases numbered 10, after V lost 0 bases and J lost 1 base. The CDR3 has 18 residues. The DNA of the CDR3 is TGTGCCAGCAGCGTAGACCCGGCGGGAGCTTGGTCCTACAATGAGCAGTTCTTC. This codes for CASSVDPAGAWSYNEQFF.

This chain joins TRBV5-6 and TRBJ1-1; 11 bases are a match to TRBD1. The CDR3 runs to 15 residues. Trimming at V came to 3 bases and at J to 5 bases, leaving 6 bases not matched to a gene. In germline, CDR1 is SGHDT, CDR2 YYEEEE. CDR3 amino acids: CASSSGTGGNTEAFF. In DNA form, the CDR3 reads TGTGCCAGCAGCTCGGGGACAGGGGGGAATACTGAAGCTTTCTTT. The variable domain in full, with the rest retrieved from reference TRBV5-6 and TRBJ1-1, is DAGVTQSPTHLIKTRGQQVTLRCSPKSGHDTVSWYQQALGQGPQFIFQYYEEEERQRGNFPDRFSGHQFPNYSSELNVNALLLGDSALYLCASSSGTGGNTEAFFGQGTRLTVV.